This T cell receptor (beta chain) was documented in a study of response to subunit inactivated influenza vaccine. The count of this clonotype is one. Its target is unknown. In TCRdb, the RT-PCR reads were re-called with MiXCR into one record per CDR3 protein. The sample lists 540,000 or so distinct CDR3 sequences, 10% to 15% seen once, with about an eighth in the top ten. Study-wide findings and caveats: Only a handful of new T cells, the authors suggested, are recruited with each seasonal influenza vaccination.

This CDR3 comprises 14 residues. Germline-derived CDR1 and CDR2 are SEHNR and FQNEAQ (reference sequence). The V end was cut by 10 bases, the J end by 2 bases, with 16 bases between. The rearrangement joins TRBV7-9 to TRBJ2-3, with a possible D match to TRBD2 (6 bases). Sequencing was performed on PBMCs from blood, taken roughly 48 days after vaccination. This clonotype was sampled from a man aged 50 to 60 who received an inactivated influenza vaccine. This CDR3 reads CATIRRADTDTQYF. The CDR3 region has the DNA TGTGCCACCATCCGGAGGGCCGACACAGATACGCAGTATTTT. The variable domain in full, completed from reference TRBV7-9 and TRBJ2-3, reads DTGVSQNPRHKITKRGQNVTFRCDPISEHNRLYWYRQTLGQGPEFLTYFQNEAQLEKSRLLSDRFSAERPKGSFSTLEIQRTEQGDSAMYLCATIRRADTDTQYFGPGTRLTVL.